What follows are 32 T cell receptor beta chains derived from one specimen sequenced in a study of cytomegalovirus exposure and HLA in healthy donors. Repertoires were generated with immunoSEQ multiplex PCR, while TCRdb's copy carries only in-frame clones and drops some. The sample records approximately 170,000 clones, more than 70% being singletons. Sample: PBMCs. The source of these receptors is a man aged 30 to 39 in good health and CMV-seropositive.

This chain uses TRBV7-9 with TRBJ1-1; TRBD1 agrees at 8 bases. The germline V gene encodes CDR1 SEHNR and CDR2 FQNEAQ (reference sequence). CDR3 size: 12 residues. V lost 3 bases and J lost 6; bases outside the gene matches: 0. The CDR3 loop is CASSLGQAEAFF. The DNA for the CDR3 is TGTGCCAGCAGCTTGGGACAGGCTGAAGCTTTCTTT.

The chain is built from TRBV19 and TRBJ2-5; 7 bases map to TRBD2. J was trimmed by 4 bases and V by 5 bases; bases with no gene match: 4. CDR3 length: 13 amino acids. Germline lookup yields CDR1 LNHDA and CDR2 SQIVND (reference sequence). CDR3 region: CASSSLALETQYF. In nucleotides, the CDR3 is TGTGCCAGTAGTTCACTAGCGTTAGAGACCCAGTACTTC.

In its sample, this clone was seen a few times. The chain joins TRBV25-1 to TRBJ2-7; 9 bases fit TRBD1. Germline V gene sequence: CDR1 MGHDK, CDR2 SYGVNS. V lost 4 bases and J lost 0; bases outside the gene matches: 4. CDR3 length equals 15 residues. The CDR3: CASSGGTGSSYEQYF. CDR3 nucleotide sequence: TGTGCCAGCAGTGGCGGGACAGGGAGCTCCTACGAGCAGTACTTC.

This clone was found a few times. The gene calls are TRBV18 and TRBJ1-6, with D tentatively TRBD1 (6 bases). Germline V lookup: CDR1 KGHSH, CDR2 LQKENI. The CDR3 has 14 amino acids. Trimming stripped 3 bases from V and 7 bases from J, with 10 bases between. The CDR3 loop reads CASSPDRQNSPLHF. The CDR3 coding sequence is TGTGCCAGCTCACCGGACAGACAGAATTCACCCCTCCACTTT.

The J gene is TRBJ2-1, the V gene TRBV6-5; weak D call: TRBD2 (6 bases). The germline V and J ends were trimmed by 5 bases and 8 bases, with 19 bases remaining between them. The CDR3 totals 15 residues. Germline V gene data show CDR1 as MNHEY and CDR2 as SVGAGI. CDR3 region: CASSGTGTAEDEQFF. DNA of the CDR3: TGTGCCAGCAGTGGGACCGGGACTGCAGAAGATGAGCAGTTCTTC.

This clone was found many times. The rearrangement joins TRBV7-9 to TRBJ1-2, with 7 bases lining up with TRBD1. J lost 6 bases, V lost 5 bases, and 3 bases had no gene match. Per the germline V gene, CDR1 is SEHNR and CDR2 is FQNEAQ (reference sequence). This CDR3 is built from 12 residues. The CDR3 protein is CASSPGGNGYTF. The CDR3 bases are TGTGCCAGCAGCCCAGGGGGAAATGGCTACACCTTC.

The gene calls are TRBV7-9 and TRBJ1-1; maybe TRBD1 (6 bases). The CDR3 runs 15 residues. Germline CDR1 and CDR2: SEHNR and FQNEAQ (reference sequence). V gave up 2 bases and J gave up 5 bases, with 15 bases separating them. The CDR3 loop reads CASSLHSGVLTEAFF. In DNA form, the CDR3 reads TGTGCCAGCAGCTTACACTCAGGGGTGTTGACTGAAGCTTTCTTT.

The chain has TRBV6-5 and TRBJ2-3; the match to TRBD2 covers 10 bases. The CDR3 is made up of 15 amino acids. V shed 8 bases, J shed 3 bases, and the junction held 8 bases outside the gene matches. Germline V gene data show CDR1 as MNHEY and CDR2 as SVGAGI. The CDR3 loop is CASSPAGGVTDTQYF. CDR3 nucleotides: TGTGCCAGCTCCCCAGCGGGGGGGGTGACAGATACGCAGTATTTT.

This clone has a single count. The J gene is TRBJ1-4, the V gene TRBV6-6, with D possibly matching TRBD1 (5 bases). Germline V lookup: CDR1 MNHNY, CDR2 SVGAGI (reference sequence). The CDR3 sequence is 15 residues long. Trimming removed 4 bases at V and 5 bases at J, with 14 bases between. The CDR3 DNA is TGTGCCAGCAGTTCCCCGGGCACAGGAAATGAAAAACTGTTTTTT. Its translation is CASSSPGTGNEKLFF.

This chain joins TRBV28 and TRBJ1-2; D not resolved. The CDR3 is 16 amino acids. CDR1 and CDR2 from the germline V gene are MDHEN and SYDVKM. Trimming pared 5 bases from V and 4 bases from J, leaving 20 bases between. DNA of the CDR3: TGTGCCAGCAGTACCCCAACGGGTCCGCCAACCTATGGCTACACCTTC. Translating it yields CASSTPTGPPTYGYTF.

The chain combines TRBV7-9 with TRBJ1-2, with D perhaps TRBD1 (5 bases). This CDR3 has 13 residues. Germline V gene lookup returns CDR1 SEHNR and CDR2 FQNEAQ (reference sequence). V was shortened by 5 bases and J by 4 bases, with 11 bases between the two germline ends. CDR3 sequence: CASSHDSSYGYTF. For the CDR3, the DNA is TGTGCCAGCAGCCACGACAGCTCCTATGGCTACACCTTC. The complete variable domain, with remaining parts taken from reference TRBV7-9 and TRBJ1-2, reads DTGVSQNPRHKITKRGQNVTFRCDPISEHNRLYWYRQTLGQGPEFLTYFQNEAQLEKSRLLSDRFSAERPKGSFSTLEIQRTEQGDSAMYLCASSHDSSYGYTFGSGTRLTVV.

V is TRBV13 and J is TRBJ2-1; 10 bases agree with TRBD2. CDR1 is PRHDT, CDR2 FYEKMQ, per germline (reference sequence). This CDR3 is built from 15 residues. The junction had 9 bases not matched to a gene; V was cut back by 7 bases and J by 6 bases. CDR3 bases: TGTGCCAGCAACCTCCCCCGGACTAGCGGCAATGAGCAGTTCTTC. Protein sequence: CASNLPRTSGNEQFF.

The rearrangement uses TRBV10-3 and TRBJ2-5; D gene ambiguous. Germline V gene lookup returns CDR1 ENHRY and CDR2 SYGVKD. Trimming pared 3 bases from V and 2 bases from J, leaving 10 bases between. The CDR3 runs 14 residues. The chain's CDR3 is CAISDPTYQETQYF. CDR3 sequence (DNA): TGTGCCATCAGTGACCCGACTTATCAAGAGACCCAGTACTTC.

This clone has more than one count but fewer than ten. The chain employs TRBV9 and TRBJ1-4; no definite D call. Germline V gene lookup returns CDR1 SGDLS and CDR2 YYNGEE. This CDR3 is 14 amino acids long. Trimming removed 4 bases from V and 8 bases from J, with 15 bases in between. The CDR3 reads CASSPDNGFEKLFF. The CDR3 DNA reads TGTGCCAGCAGCCCTGACAACGGATTCGAAAAACTGTTTTTT.

The CDR3 loop is CASSIRHNYGYTF. The CDR3 DNA reads as TGTGCCAGTAGTATCAGACATAACTATGGCTACACCTTC. This chain joins TRBV19 and TRBJ1-2; unclear D gene. V dropped 3 bases and J dropped 1 base, with 6 bases sitting between them. The CDR3 totals 13 residues. Germline V lookup: CDR1 LNHDA, CDR2 SQIVND (reference sequence).

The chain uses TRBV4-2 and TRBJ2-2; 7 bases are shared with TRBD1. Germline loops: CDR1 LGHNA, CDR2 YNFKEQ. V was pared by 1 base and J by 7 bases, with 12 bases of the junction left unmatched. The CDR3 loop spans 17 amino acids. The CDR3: CASSQVRTGEFIGELFF. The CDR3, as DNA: TGTGCCAGCAGCCAAGTACGAACAGGGGAGTTCATCGGGGAGCTGTTTTTT.

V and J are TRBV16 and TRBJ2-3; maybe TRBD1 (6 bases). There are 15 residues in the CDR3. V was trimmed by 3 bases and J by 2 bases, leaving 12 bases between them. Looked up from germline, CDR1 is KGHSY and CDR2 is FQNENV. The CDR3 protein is CASSQSGVITDTQYF. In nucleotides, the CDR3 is TGTGCCAGCAGCCAGTCAGGGGTTATCACAGATACGCAGTATTTT.

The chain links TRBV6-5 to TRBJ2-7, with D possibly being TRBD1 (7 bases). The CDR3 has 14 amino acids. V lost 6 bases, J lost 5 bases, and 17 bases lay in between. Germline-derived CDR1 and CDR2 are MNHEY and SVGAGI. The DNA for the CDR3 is TGTGCCAGCAGCCGCGGGGACAGCCGGGACGAGCAGTACTTC. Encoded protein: CASSRGDSRDEQYF.

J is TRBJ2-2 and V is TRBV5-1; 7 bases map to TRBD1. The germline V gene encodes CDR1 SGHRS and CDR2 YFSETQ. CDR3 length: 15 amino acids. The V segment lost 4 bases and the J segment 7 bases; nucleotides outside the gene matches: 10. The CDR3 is CASSVPQGDGGELFF. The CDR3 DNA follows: TGCGCCAGCAGCGTCCCGCAGGGGGACGGCGGGGAGCTGTTTTTT.

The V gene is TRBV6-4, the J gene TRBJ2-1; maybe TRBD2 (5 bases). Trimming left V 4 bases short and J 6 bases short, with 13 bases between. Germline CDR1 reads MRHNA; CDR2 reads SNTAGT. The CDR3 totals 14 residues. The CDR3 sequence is CASSALGSTNEQFF. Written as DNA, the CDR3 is TGTGCCAGCAGTGCCCTTGGGAGTACCAATGAGCAGTTCTTC.

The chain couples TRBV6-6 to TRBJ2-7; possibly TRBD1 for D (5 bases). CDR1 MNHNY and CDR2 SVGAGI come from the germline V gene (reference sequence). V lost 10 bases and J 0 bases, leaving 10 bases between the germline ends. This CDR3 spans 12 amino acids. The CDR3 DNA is TGTGCCACCGTAAGGGGCTCCTACGAGCAGTACTTC. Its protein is CATVRGSYEQYF.

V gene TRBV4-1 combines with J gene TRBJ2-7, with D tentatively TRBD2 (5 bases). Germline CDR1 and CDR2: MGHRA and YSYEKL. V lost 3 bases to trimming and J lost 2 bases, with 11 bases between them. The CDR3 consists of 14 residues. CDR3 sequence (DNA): TGCGCCAGCAGCCAGGCGGACTTGACCTACGAGCAGTACTTC. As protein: CASSQADLTYEQYF.

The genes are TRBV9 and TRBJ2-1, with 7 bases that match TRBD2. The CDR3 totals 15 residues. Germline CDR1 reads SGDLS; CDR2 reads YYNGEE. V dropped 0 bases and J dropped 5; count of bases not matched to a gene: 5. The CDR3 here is CASSVDLAEHNEQFF. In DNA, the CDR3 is TGTGCCAGCAGCGTAGACCTAGCGGAACACAATGAGCAGTTCTTC.

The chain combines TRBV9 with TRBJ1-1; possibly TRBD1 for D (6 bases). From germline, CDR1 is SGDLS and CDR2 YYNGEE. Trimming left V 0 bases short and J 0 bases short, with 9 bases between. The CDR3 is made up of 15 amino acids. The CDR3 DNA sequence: TGTGCCAGCAGCGTAGGGGACACGATGAACACTGAAGCTTTCTTT. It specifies CASSVGDTMNTEAFF.

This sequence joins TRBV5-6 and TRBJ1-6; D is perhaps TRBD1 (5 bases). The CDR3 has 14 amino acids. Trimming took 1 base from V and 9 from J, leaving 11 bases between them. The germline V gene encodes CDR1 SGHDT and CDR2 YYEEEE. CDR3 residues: CASSLQGLSSPLHF. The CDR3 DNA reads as TGTGCCAGCAGCTTGCAGGGATTGAGTTCACCCCTCCACTTT.

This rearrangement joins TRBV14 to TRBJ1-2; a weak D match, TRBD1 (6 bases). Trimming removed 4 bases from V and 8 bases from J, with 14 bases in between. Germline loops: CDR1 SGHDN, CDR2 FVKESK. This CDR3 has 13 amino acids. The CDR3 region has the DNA TGTGCCAGCAGCCGTTGGACAGACAAAGGCTACACCTTC. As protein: CASSRWTDKGYTF.

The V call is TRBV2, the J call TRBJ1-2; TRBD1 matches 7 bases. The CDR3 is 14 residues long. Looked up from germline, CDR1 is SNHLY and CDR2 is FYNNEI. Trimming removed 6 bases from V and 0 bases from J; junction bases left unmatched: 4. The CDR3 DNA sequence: TGTGCCAGCAGCCGACAGGGTTCTAACTATGGCTACACCTTC. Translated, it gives CASSRQGSNYGYTF.

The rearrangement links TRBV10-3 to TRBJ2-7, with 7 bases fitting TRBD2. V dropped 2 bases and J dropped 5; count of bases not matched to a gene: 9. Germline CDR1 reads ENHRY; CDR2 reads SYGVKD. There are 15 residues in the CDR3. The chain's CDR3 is CAISEVRGLADEQYF. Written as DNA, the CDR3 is TGTGCCATCAGTGAGGTGAGGGGCCTAGCGGACGAGCAGTACTTC.

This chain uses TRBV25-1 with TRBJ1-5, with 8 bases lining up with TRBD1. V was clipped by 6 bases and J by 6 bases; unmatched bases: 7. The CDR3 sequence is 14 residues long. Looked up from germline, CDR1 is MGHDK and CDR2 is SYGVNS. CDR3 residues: CASSDTGGSQPQHF. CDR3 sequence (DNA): TGTGCCAGCAGCGACACAGGGGGAAGTCAGCCCCAGCATTTT.

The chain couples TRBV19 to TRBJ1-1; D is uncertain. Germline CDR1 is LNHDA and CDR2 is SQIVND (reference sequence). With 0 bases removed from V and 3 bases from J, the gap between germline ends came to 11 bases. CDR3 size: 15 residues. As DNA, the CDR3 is TGTGCCAGTAGTATAGATGGCAGGAGGTACACTGAAGCTTTCTTT. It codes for CASSIDGRRYTEAFF.

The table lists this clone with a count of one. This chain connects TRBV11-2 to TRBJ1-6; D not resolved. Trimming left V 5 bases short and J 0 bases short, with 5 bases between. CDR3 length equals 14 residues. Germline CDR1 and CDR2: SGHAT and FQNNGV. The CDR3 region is CASSRSSYNSPLHF. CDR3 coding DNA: TGTGCCAGCAGCAGGAGCTCCTATAATTCACCCCTCCACTTT.

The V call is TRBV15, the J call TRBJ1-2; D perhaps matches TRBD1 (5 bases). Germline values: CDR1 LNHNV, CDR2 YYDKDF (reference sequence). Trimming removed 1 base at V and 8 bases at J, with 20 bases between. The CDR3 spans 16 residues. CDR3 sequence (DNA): TGTGCCACCAGCAGAGGAGTAGGGGCAGGGAATACGGGCTACACCTTC. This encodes CATSRGVGAGNTGYTF.